This T cell receptor beta chain was captured by sequencing in a study of metastatic and nonmetastatic thyroid tumors. The overall study: For malignant and benign thyroid patients, tumor or nodule tissue and blood were the sources whose repertoires were compared.

TCRdb reanalyzed the PCR reads with MiXCR. The sample shows 25,000 to 35,000 clones, approximately 15% of them seen only once. Broader study findings: Benign nodules were reported to have significantly lower TCR beta diversity than malignant thyroid tumors, in blood and tumor.

This clone was detected ten times or more. Its antigen is currently unknown. Thyroid surgery took place with no prior treatment in any patient. With 8 bases removed from V and 5 bases from J, the gap between germline ends came to 27 bases. The CDR3 spans 17 residues. Germline V gene lookup returns CDR1 MNHEY and CDR2 SMNVEV (reference sequence). The clonotype comes from a female donor with papillary thyroid cancer or a benign thyroid nodule (not recorded which). Some clones in this sample may be carry-over from other donors' samples. The V gene is TRBV27, the J gene TRBJ1-1; a possible D gene is TRBD1 (6 bases). Sample: blood. CDR3 sequence (DNA): TGTGCCAGCGGACGAGGGGCAGGGGACGGCTGGGGGACTGAAGCTTTCTTT. Protein sequence: CASGRGAGDGWGTEAFF.